Sequencing of this TCR beta chain was carried out in a study of T cell clusters in autoimmune cytopenias (dated 2019 in TCRdb). Some background on the complete study: Per sample, TRB sequencing gave a median depth of roughly 50,000 reads and a median of approximately 2,400 distinct TRB clonotypes. Alongside healthy, CLL and autoimmune hepatitis controls, autoimmune cytopenia patients had their peripheral blood TRB and IGH repertoires sequenced at active disease and again during treatment follow-up. For primary cytopenia, the controls were about 26 age-matched healthy donors, and for secondary cytopenia, the controls were about 13 age-matched CLL patients. The study aimed to test whether autoimmune cytopenia patients carry a disease-specific immune repertoire signature usable as a blood-based biomarker.

Results and caveats for the whole study, not just this receptor: The cluster-lack signature was not seen for secondary cytopenia versus CLL, apparently masked by the dominant lymphoma-associated repertoire. The T cell clusters were defined only in silico, and the functional role of the clusters was left to be validated experimentally. Healthy donors had almost three times as many exclusive TRB clusters as active autoimmune hepatitis patients, a finding consistent with an autoimmunity-wide signature. GLIPH results suggested that primary autoimmune cytopenia patients were missing physiological T cell clusters, with 50 to 55 clusters found only in healthy donors compared with over 15 found only in patients. TRB repertoire shifts, with less even repertoires in secondary cytopenia and CLL, mostly reflected lymphoma bias rather than autoimmunity.

TRB rearrangements were amplified by multiplex PCR following a touch-down protocol, with the TRB-A and TRB-B primer pools mixed in one tube. Illumina adapters and sample indices were added to the amplicons through two consecutive PCR reactions using Phusion HS II polymerase. After gel purification with the NucleoSpin Gel and PCR Clean-up kit, the amplicons were quantified by Qubit and checked for quality on an Agilent 2100 Bioanalyzer. Sequencing of the libraries was done on an Illumina MiSeq with paired-end, single-indexed, 600-cycle runs. Per the authors' processing: Alignment and assembly of TRB reads were performed with MiXCR version 2.1.12 and the default MiXCR reference library. Each unique CDR3 nucleotide sequence defined a clone, and only productive sequences with at least two reads were analysed. Repertoire diversity was assessed with alpha-parameterized diversity profiles (alpha 0 to 5), including the Shannon (alpha 1) and Simpson (alpha 2) indices, which were computed with an R script. The tcR package was used to compute combinatorial TRB VJ usage, which was then compared between cohorts by principal component analysis with ade4. Using GLIPH, TCRbeta CDR3s were clustered on pairs of cohorts matched for age and read depth, and a Wilcoxon test was used to compare cluster frequencies. With the reads reprocessed by TCRdb, a single entry stands for each CDR3 protein sequence and no DNA is reported. In this record, the V and J calls reflect TCRdb's handling and not the investigators' own analysis. In this sample's table one finds around 640 distinct CDR3 sequences. Together, the top ten hold 15% to 18% of the sample.

As encoded in the germline V gene (reference sequence), CDR1 is DFQATT while CDR2 is SNEGSKA. The CDR3 contains 15 residues, cysteine and phenylalanine counted. No DNA is given. TRB amplification used about 230 ng of peripheral blood genomic DNA, tens of thousands of genome equivalents, per sample. The 14 chronic lymphocytic leukemia controls were untreated and had no autoimmune cytopenia; mean and median ages were about 65 and 60 years, and four or five were female. Going by frequency, this clonotype is medium-sized (0.01 to 0.1%); no count is logged. No cognate antigen has been identified for it. Another study also made use of these data, one on T cell repertoires in aging, cancer and after chemotherapy. The second publication reports: Six donor age groups were covered, ranging from 30 or younger up to 70 or older, and each group contained at least three individuals. In the hematological group, paired pre- and post-chemotherapy samples were obtained from chronic lymphocytic leukemia patients treated with fludarabine- or bendamustine-based regimens. The full dataset contained around 8.2 million TCR reads. Compared with age-matched healthy donors, untreated patients with hematological or solid cancers had significantly lower TCR diversity and higher clonality in blood. Declining TCR diversity with age in healthy donors was mainly explained by loss of richness; in cancer patients, loss of evenness also contributed. Median generation probability increased over the chemotherapy interval in both cancer cohorts, suggesting repertoire reconstitution through rebound thymic output. According to the authors, the repertoire data do not allow conclusions to be drawn about immunological memory after chemotherapy. Lymphoid organ infiltration was present in hematological cancer patients, and this infiltration may itself impair thymic emigration or peripheral T cell expansion. Peripheral blood TCR beta repertoires from healthy donors and cancer patients were profiled to examine immunoaging and T cell reconstitution after chemotherapy. The cohort comprised 200 to 250 cancer patients, 94 with hematological and roughly 120 with solid cancers, plus 95 healthy donors as a reference group. MiXCR versions 2.12 and 3.0.5 were used to process TRB sequences. Shannon diversity, evenness, clonality (one minus evenness), and alpha-parameterized diversity profiles from alpha 0 to 5 were included as repertoire metrics. Generation probabilities of clones in paired pre- and post-chemotherapy samples were computed with the IGoR algorithm.

Sequencing input: peripheral blood. The rearrangement combines TRBV20-1 with TRBJ2-7; TCRdb gives TRBD1 as the D gene, but with no DNA this cannot be confirmed. The receptor's source is a human donor with chronic lymphocytic leukemia. Here the CDR3 is given as CSARDLQGAQYEQYF.